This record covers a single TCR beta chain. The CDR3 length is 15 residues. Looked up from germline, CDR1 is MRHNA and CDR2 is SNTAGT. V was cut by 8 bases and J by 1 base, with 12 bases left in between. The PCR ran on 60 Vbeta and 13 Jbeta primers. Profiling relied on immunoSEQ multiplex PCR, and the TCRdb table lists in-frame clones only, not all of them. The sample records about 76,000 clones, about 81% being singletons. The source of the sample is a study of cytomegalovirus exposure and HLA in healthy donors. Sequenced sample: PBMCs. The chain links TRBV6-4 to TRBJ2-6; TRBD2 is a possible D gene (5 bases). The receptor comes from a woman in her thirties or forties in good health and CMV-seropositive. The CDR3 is CASSRRGSGANVLTF. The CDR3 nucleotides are TGTGCCAGCTCCAGACGGGGATCTGGGGCCAACGTCCTGACTTTC.